This T cell receptor (beta chain) originates from a study of OX40 agonist ivuxolimab in advanced cancers. Repertoires were generated with immunoSEQ multiplex PCR, while TCRdb's copy carries only in-frame clones and drops some. In the table there are over 80,000 clones, 80% to 90% of which are singletons. The CDR3 extends over 16 amino acids. CDR1 is KGHSH and CDR2 is LQKENI in the germline V gene. V lost 1 base, J lost 3 bases, and 2 bases stayed unmatched. The source material was CD4+ or CD8+ T cells sorted from blood, sampled in a trial of the OX40 agonist ivuxolimab. The clonotype was recovered from an adult with an advanced solid tumor such as melanoma, head and neck, liver or kidney cancer. The rearrangement uses TRBV18 and TRBJ2-2, with 10 bases fitting TRBD1. This CDR3 reads CASSPLGTGDTGELFF. In DNA, the CDR3 is TGTGCCAGCTCACCACTCGGGACAGGGGACACCGGGGAGCTGTTTTTT.